This entry is about one TCR beta chain. This same CDR3 is encoded by further DNA sequences in the sample. This entry comes from a study of shared clonotypes between healthy human individuals. Naivety among CD8 cells was defined by CD45RO negativity and positive CCR7 selection, thereby excluding terminally differentiated effector memory CD45RA+ cells. The method was immunoSEQ multiplex PCR; TCRdb's version includes in-frame clones alone and lacks a portion of them. The repertoire holds about 2.2 million clones, with just over 90% as singletons. The sequence came from a man between 18 and 29 years old in good health. Some clones in this sample may be carry-over from other donors' samples. Material for sequencing was naive CD8+ T cells from PBMCs.

CDR3 protein: CASRTSGLYNEQFF. The DNA for the CDR3 is TGTGCCAGTAGAACTAGCGGGCTTTACAATGAGCAGTTCTTC. The V call is TRBV19, the J call TRBJ2-1, with TRBD2 matching over 9 bases. This CDR3 has 14 residues. The germline V gene encodes CDR1 LNHDA and CDR2 SQIVND (reference sequence). After removal of 6 bases from V and 4 bases from J, the junction contained 4 bases not matched to a gene.